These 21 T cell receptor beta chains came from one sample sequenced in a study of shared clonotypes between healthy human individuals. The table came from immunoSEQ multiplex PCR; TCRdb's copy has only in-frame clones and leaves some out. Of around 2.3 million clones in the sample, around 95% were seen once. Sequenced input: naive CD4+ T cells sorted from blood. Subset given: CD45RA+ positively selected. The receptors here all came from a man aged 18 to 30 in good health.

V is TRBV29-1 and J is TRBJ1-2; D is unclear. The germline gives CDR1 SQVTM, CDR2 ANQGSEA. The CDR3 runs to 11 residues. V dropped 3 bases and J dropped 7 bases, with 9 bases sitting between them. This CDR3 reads CSVDVRGGYTF. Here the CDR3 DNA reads TGCAGCGTTGACGTGCGGGGTGGCTACACCTTC. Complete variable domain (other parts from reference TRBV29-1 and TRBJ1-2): SAVISQKPSRDICQRGTSLTIQCQVDSQVTMMFWYRQQPGQSLTLIATANQGSEATYESGFVIDKFPISRPNLTFSTLTVSNMSPEDSSIYLCSVDVRGGYTFGSGTRLTVV.

The CDR3 region is CASSPADRALHF. The DNA for the CDR3 is TGTGCCAGCAGTCCCGCGGACAGGGCACTCCACTTT. The chain combines TRBV27 with TRBJ1-6, with 8 bases lining up with TRBD1. V dropped 5 bases and J dropped 16; count of bases not matched to a gene: 7. The CDR3 covers 12 residues. Germline lookup yields CDR1 MNHEY and CDR2 SMNVEV (reference sequence).

The CDR3 region has the DNA TGTGCCAGCAGTCTCGTATCCGGGGAAGAGCAGTACTTC. This codes for CASSLVSGEEQYF. The V gene is TRBV5-4, the J gene TRBJ2-7; possible D gene TRBD2, 5 bases. The germline gives CDR1 SGHNT, CDR2 YYREEE (reference sequence). The CDR3 runs 13 residues. V gave up 5 bases and J gave up 7 bases, with 16 bases separating them. Supplemented by reference TRBV5-4 and TRBJ2-7, the full variable domain reads ETGVTQSPTHLIKTRGQQVTLRCSSQSGHNTVSWYQQALGQGPQFIFQYYREEENGRGNFPPRFSGLQFPNYSSELNVNALELDDSALYLCASSLVSGEEQYFGPGTRLTVT.

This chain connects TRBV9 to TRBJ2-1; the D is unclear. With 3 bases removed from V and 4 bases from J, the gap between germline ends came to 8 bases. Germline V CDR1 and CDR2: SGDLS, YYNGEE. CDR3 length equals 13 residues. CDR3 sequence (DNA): TGTGCCAGCAGCGCCCAACAGTACAATGAGCAGTTCTTC. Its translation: CASSAQQYNEQFF.

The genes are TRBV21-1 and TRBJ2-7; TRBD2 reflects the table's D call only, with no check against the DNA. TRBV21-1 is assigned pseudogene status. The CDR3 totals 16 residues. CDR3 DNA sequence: TGTGCCAGCAGCAAAGAAAGATGTAGGAGGGCCTACGAGCAGTACTTC. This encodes CASSKERCRRAYEQYF.

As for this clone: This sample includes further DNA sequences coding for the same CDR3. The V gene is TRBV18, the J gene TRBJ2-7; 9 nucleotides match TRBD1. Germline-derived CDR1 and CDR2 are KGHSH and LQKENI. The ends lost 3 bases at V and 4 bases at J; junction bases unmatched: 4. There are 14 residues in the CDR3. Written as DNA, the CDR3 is TGTGCCAGCTCACCTTCGGGACAGGGATACGAGCAGTACTTC. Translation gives CASSPSGQGYEQYF.

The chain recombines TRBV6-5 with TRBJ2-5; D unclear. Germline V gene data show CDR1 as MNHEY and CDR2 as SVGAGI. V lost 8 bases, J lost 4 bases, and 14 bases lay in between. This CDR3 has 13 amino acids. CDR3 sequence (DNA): TGTGCCAGCCACCAAACGGCACCAGAGACCCAGTACTTC. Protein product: CASHQTAPETQYF.

CDR3 nucleotide sequence: TGTGCCAGCATAGGCAGGGGCCATCAGCCCCAGCATTTT. Translated, it gives CASIGRGHQPQHF. V and J are TRBV28 and TRBJ1-5; TRBD1 is a possible D gene (6 bases). V shed 7 bases and J shed 5 bases, with 12 bases lying between them. Germline V gives CDR1 MDHEN, CDR2 SYDVKM. The CDR3 consists of 13 residues.

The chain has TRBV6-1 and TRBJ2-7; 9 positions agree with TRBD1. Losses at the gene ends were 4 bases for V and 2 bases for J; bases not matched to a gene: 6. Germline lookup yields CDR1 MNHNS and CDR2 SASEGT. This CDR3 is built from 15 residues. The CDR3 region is CASSVAGTGTYEQYF. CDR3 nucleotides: TGTGCCAGCAGTGTCGCCGGGACAGGGACCTACGAGCAGTACTTC.

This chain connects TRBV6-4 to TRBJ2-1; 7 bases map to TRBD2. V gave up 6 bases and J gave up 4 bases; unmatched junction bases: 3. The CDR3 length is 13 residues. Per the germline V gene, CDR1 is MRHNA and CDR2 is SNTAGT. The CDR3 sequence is CASSRDYYNEQFF. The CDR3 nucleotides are TGTGCCAGCAGCCGGGACTATTACAATGAGCAGTTCTTC.

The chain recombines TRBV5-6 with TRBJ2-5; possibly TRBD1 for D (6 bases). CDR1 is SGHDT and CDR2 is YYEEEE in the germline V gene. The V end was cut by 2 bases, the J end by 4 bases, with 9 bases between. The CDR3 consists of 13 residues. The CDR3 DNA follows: TGTGCCAGCAGCTTCCAGGGGCCAGAGACCCAGTACTTC. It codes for CASSFQGPETQYF.

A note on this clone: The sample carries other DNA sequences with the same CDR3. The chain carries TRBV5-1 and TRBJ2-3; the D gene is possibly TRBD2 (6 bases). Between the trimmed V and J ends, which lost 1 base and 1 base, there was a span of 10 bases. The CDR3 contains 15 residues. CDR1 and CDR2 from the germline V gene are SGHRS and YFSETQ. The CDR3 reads CASSLSGARTDTQYF. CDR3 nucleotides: TGCGCCAGCAGCTTGTCGGGAGCTCGCACAGATACGCAGTATTTT.

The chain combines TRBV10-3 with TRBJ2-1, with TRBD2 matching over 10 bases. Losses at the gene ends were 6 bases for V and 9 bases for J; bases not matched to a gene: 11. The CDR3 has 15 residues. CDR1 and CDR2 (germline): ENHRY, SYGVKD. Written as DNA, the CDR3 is TGTGCCATCAGCCCGCAGCTAGCGGGAGACGGTGAGCAGTTCTTC. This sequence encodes CAISPQLAGDGEQFF.

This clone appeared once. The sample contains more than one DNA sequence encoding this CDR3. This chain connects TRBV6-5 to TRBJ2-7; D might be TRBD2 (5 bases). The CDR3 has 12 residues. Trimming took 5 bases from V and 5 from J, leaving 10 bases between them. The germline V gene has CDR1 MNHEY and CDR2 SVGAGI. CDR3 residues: CASSRGGHEQYF. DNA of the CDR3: TGTGCCAGCAGTCGCGGCGGGCACGAGCAGTACTTC.

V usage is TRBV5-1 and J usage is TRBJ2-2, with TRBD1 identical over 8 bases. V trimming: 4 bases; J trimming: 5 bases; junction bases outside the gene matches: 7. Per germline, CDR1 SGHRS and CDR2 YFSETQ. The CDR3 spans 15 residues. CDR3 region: CASSADRVGTGELFF. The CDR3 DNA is TGCGCCAGCAGCGCGGACAGGGTCGGGACCGGGGAGCTGTTTTTT.

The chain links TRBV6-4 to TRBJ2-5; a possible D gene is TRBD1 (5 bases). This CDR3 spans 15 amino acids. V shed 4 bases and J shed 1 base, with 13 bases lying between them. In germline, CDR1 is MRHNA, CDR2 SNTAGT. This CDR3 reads CASSVSDSRQETQYF. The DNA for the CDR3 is TGTGCCAGCAGTGTAAGTGACAGCCGCCAAGAGACCCAGTACTTC.

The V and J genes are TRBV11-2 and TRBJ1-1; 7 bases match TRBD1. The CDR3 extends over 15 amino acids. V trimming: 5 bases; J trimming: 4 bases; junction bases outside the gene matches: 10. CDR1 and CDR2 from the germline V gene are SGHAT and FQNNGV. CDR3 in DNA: TGTGCCAGCAGCCCTTTAGGGGGCCGGGGCACTGAAGCTTTCTTT. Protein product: CASSPLGGRGTEAFF.

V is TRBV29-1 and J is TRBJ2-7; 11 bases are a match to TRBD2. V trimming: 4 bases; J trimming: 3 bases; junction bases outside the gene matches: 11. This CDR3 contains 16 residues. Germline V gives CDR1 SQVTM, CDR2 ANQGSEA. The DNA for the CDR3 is TGCAGCGTTGCAGTAGCGGGAGGGTGGTATGACTACGAGCAGTACTTC. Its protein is CSVAVAGGWYDYEQYF.

For the CDR3, the DNA is TGTGCCATCAGTGAGTCGTTGGGGAGTACGAAGGTAGGTGTGCAGTACTTC. This translates into CAISESLGSTKVGVQYF. The chain recombines TRBV10-3 with TRBJ2-7, with a tentative D call TRBD2 (5 bases). CDR3 length: 17 residues. Trimming cost V 0 bases and J 9 bases, with 24 bases left between them. Germline loops: CDR1 ENHRY, CDR2 SYGVKD.

The CDR3 nucleotides are TGTGCCAGCTCACCCATAATCCGGGACAGGGGCCTCTCTGGAAACACCATATATTTT. Translation gives CASSPIIRDRGLSGNTIYF. The V and J genes are TRBV18 and TRBJ1-3, with 10 bases aligning to TRBD1. Germline CDR1 KGHSH, CDR2 LQKENI. V lost 3 bases to trimming and J lost 0 bases; unmatched junction nucleotides: 11. The CDR3 sequence is 19 residues long. The full variable domain, with the rest looked up from reference TRBV18 and TRBJ1-3, is NAGVMQNPRHLVRRRGQEARLRCSPMKGHSHVYWYRQLPEEGLKFMVYLQKENIIDESGMPKERFSAEFPKEGPSILRIQQVVRGDSAAYFCASSPIIRDRGLSGNTIYFGEGSWLTVV.

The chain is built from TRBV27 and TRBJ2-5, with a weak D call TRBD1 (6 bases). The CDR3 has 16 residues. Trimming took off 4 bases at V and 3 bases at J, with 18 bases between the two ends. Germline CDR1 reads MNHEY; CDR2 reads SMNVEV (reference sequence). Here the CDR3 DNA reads TGTGCCAGCAGTTCAGGGGAAAGGGCTGGTGAAGAGACCCAGTACTTC. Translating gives CASSSGERAGEETQYF.